These T cell receptor beta chains were read from a single sample in a study of cytomegalovirus exposure and HLA in healthy donors. TCRdb's table, derived via immunoSEQ multiplex PCR, lists solely in-frame clones and lacks some. This sample yields around 150,000 clones, of which about 80% are seen a single time; around 6.1% belongs to the top ten. The sequencing sample was made of PBMCs. These receptors were taken from a man aged 25-40 years in good health and CMV-seropositive. CDR3s include the opening cysteine and the closing phenylalanine or tryptophan. The order of the fields is D gene, V gene, clone size, J gene, CDR3 protein, CDR3 DNA. D genes are given only for firm matches. For some rows the clone size is stated as once, few or many, or as a class when expanded; others skip it.

TRBD2	TRBV11-2	.	TRBJ2-7	CASSLTRGLGSDEQYF	TGTGCCAGCAGCTTAACCCGGGGACTAGGATCCGACGAGCAGTACTTC
.	TRBV11-3	once	TRBJ2-1	CASSFAEDEQFF	TGTGCCAGCAGCTTCGCGGAGGATGAGCAGTTCTTC
TRBD1	TRBV19	.	TRBJ1-6	CASSMPGTGGKSPLHF	TGTGCCAGTAGTATGCCCGGGACAGGGGGTAAATCACCCCTCCACTTT
TRBD2	TRBV7-6	.	TRBJ2-3	CASSLLAGGQKDTQYF	TGTGCCAGCAGCTTACTGGCGGGGGGGCAGAAAGATACGCAGTATTTT
.	TRBV27	.	TRBJ2-3	CASSFRDTQYF	TGTGCCAGCAGTTTCAGAGATACGCAGTATTTT
.	TRBV5-4	.	TRBJ2-5	CASSLRRKQETQYF	TGTGCCAGCAGCTTGAGGCGGAAACAAGAGACCCAGTACTTC
.	TRBV11-2	.	TRBJ2-5	CASSFRRRETQYF	TGTGCCAGCAGCTTCAGGAGGAGGGAGACCCAGTACTTC
TRBD2	TRBV16	.	TRBJ2-1	CASTLQPGLAGGNEQFF	TGTGCCAGCACCCTACAACCGGGACTAGCGGGAGGGAATGAGCAGTTCTTC
.	TRBV18	.	TRBJ2-3	CASSPTHGGGSVADTQYF	TGTGCCAGCTCACCAACCCACGGAGGGGGCAGTGTGGCAGATACGCAGTATTTT
.	TRBV5-1	.	TRBJ2-7	CASSLQLPTDEQYF	TGCGCCAGCAGCTTACAGCTACCAACAGACGAGCAGTACTTC
TRBD1	TRBV5-1	.	TRBJ1-1	CASSQEQGVAEAFF	TGCGCCAGCAGTCAAGAACAGGGGGTGGCTGAAGCTTTCTTT
TRBD1	TRBV10-1	.	TRBJ2-7	CASSDVRDSRSYEQYF	TGCGCCAGCAGTGATGTCCGGGACAGCCGCTCCTACGAGCAGTACTTC
.	TRBV5-1	few	TRBJ2-1	CASSSAGAQYNEQFF	TGCGCCAGCAGCAGCGCGGGGGCCCAATACAATGAGCAGTTCTTC
TRBD2	TRBV5-1	once	TRBJ2-7	CASSLAGGGYEQYF	TGCGCCAGCAGCTTGGCCGGGGGGGGCTACGAGCAGTACTTC
TRBD1	TRBV5-8	.	TRBJ1-1	CASSRPTGGTEAFF	TGTGCCAGCAGCCGTCCCACAGGGGGCACTGAAGCTTTCTTT
TRBD2	TRBV28	.	TRBJ2-7	CASRKWTSGSSYEQYF	TGTGCCAGCAGGAAGTGGACTAGCGGAAGCTCCTACGAGCAGTACTTC
.	TRBV5-1	.	TRBJ1-1	CASSKPETGSPEAFF	TGCGCCAGCAGCAAGCCAGAGACAGGATCTCCTGAAGCTTTCTTT
.	TRBV11-2	.	TRBJ2-1	CASSSPAGDTSYNEQFF	TGTGCCAGCAGCTCGCCCGCGGGGGACACCTCCTACAATGAGCAGTTCTTC
.	TRBV9	.	TRBJ2-1	CASSVAAARGYNEQFF	TGTGCCAGCAGCGTAGCGGCGGCGAGGGGGTACAATGAGCAGTTCTTC
TRBD1	TRBV19	once	TRBJ2-3	CASRISWTGGPDTQYF	TGTGCCAGTAGGATCTCGTGGACAGGGGGCCCAGATACGCAGTATTTT
TRBD2	TRBV15	.	TRBJ2-1	CATSRAAWSGRAYNEQFF	TGTGCCACCAGCAGAGCGGCGTGGAGCGGGAGGGCCTACAATGAGCAGTTCTTC
TRBD2	TRBV5-6	once	TRBJ2-1	CASSSGLAVYNEQFF	TGTGCCAGCAGCTCTGGACTAGCGGTCTACAATGAGCAGTTCTTC
TRBD1	TRBV2	.	TRBJ1-2	CASKEGASYGYTF	TGTGCCAGCAAGGAGGGGGCCAGCTATGGCTACACCTTC
.	TRBV9	.	TRBJ2-2	CASRLQDSNTGELFF	TGTGCCAGCAGACTCCAGGACTCGAACACCGGGGAGCTGTTTTTT
.	TRBV6-1	.	TRBJ2-1	CASSETEWNEQFF	TGTGCCAGCAGTGAAACGGAGTGGAATGAGCAGTTCTTC
.	TRBV6-4	.	TRBJ2-3	CASSAGGTDTQYF	TGTGCCAGCAGTGCGGGAGGCACAGATACGCAGTATTTT
TRBD1	TRBV11-2	.	TRBJ1-2	CASSLVGTGSSEGYTF	TGTGCCAGCAGCTTAGTCGGGACAGGGAGTAGCGAGGGCTACACCTTC
TRBD1	TRBV18	.	TRBJ1-1	CASSQDRVNTEAFF	TGTGCCAGCTCCCAGGACAGGGTGAACACTGAAGCTTTCTTT
TRBD1	TRBV29-1	.	TRBJ2-3	CSEGRGQGGTQYF	TGCAGCGAGGGTAGGGGGCAAGGTGGTACGCAGTATTTT
TRBD2	TRBV5-6	.	TRBJ2-5	CASSTGLAGGQKTQYF	TGTGCCAGCAGCACGGGACTAGCGGGGGGGCAGAAGACCCAGTACTTC
.	TRBV15	.	TRBJ1-5	CATSRDKEENQPQHF	TGTGCCACCAGCAGAGATAAGGAGGAAAATCAGCCCCAGCATTTT
TRBD2	TRBV5-4	.	TRBJ2-7	CASSLLGLAGGPTYEQYF	TGTGCCAGCAGCCTCCTAGGACTAGCGGGAGGCCCTACCTACGAGCAGTACTTC
.	TRBV6-1	.	TRBJ2-7	CASIRGGSSEQYF	TGTGCCAGCATCCGAGGGGGATCGTCCGAGCAGTACTTC
.	TRBV6-5	.	TRBJ2-7	CASSFGSARSYEQYF	TGTGCCAGCAGTTTCGGCAGCGCCCGCTCCTACGAGCAGTACTTC
.	TRBV11-2	.	TRBJ2-2	CASSLRRVNTGELFF	TGTGCCAGCAGCTTAAGGCGGGTTAACACCGGGGAGCTGTTTTTT
.	TRBV7-9	.	TRBJ1-1	CASSSPTRETEAFF	TGTGCCAGCAGCTCCCCGACAAGAGAAACTGAAGCTTTCTTT
.	TRBV10-3	few	TRBJ2-7	CAISVMDSVAYEQYF	TGTGCCATCAGTGTAATGGACAGCGTTGCCTACGAGCAGTACTTC
.	TRBV27	.	TRBJ2-3	CASRFKGGHTQYF	TGTGCCAGCAGGTTCAAGGGGGGGCATACGCAGTATTTT
TRBD1	TRBV2	.	TRBJ1-4	CASSATGTDNEKLFF	TGTGCCAGCAGTGCAACCGGGACAGATAATGAAAAACTGTTTTTT
.	TRBV20-1	once	TRBJ1-1	CSAPGDTEAFF	TGCAGTGCTCCAGGGGACACTGAAGCTTTCTTT
TRBD2	TRBV7-2	.	TRBJ2-5	CASGRGYETQYF	TGTGCCAGCGGGCGGGGGTATGAGACCCAGTACTTC
.	TRBV4-1	few	TRBJ2-5	CASSRPLETQYF	TGCGCCAGCAGCCGGCCTTTGGAGACCCAGTACTTC
.	TRBV2	.	TRBJ1-5	CASSRLNSNQPQHF	TGTGCCAGCAGCAGGTTAAATAGCAATCAGCCCCAGCATTTT
.	TRBV2	.	TRBJ1-1	CASSESSLANTEAFF	TGTGCCAGCAGTGAATCCTCATTAGCGAACACTGAAGCTTTCTTT
.	TRBV11-3	few	TRBJ2-3	CASSLGQFRTDTQYF	TGTGCCAGCAGCTTAGGACAGTTTCGCACAGATACGCAGTATTTT
.	TRBV6-5	.	TRBJ2-7	CASSYGGQTTYEQYF	TGTGCCAGCAGTTACGGAGGTCAAACTACCTACGAGCAGTACTTC
.	TRBV28	few	TRBJ2-7	CASSLWDSSYEQYF	TGTGCCAGCAGTTTATGGGACAGTTCCTACGAGCAGTACTTC